The next 27 T cell receptor beta chains were all read from a single sample in a study of T cell responses to AZD1222 COVID-19 vaccine. Clones were sequenced by immunoSEQ multiplex PCR, and TCRdb holds only the in-frame ones, with some missing. The top ten clones hold 16% of a sample with some 97,000 clones, around 90% of them seen once. The sample consisted of peripheral blood, taken on day 0 of AZD1222 vaccination. The source is an adult in good health.

The J gene is TRBJ2-3, the V gene TRBV5-1; 8 bases align to TRBD2. With 4 bases clipped from V and 5 bases from J, the junction kept 6 bases outside the gene matches. The CDR3 loop spans 14 amino acids. Germline V gives CDR1 SGHRS, CDR2 YFSETQ. This CDR3 reads CASSGSGRKDTQYF. The CDR3 DNA is TGCGCCAGCAGCGGGAGCGGGAGAAAAGATACGCAGTATTTT.

The chain is built from TRBV29-1 and TRBJ2-1; D possibly uses TRBD1 or TRBD2 (5 bases each). Germline CDR1 reads SQVTM; CDR2 reads ANQGSEA. V dropped 2 bases and J dropped 8 bases, with 10 bases sitting between them. This CDR3 region has 12 residues. For the CDR3, the DNA is TGCAGCGTTGAACGGGACCTTGATGAGCAGTTCTTC. It codes for CSVERDLDEQFF.

V and J are TRBV2 and TRBJ1-3; 7 bases align to TRBD1. CDR1 and CDR2 from the germline V gene are SNHLY and FYNNEI. CDR3 size: 13 residues. Germline trimming cut 6 bases from V and 3 bases from J; bases unmatched to any gene: 2. CDR3 loop: CASSRDSGNTIYF. CDR3 DNA: TGTGCCAGCAGCAGGGACAGTGGAAACACCATATATTTT.

J is TRBJ1-5 and V is TRBV21-1. TRBV21-1 is noted as a pseudogene. There are 16 residues in the CDR3. The CDR3 here is CASSKDSQTSNQPQHF. CDR3 DNA sequence: TGTGCCAGCAGCAAAGATAGCCAGACGAGCAATCAGCCCCAGCATTTT.

The gene calls are TRBV4-1 and TRBJ2-1; 9 bases match TRBD1. The CDR3 is made up of 15 amino acids. In germline, CDR1 is MGHRA, CDR2 YSYEKL. The junction had 6 bases not matched to a gene; V was cut back by 6 bases and J by 3 bases. CDR3 sequence reads: CASRDRQGDYNEQFF. CDR3 nucleotides: TGCGCCAGCAGGGACCGACAGGGGGACTACAATGAGCAGTTCTTC.

The chain carries TRBV27 and TRBJ2-7; a possible D gene is TRBD2 (7 bases). Germline V CDR1 and CDR2: MNHEY, SMNVEV (reference sequence). The CDR3 covers 14 residues. The V end lost 4 bases, the J end lost 5 bases, and 15 bases lay between the germline ends. CDR3 DNA: TGTGCCAGCAGTTGGCGGGGAGGGGGAGACGAGCAGTACTTC. It codes for CASSWRGGGDEQYF.

The V and J genes are TRBV11-3 and TRBJ2-3; D not certain. V was cut by 1 base and J by 0 bases, with 5 bases left in between. Germline lookup yields CDR1 SGHNT and CDR2 YENEEA. CDR3 length: 14 residues. CDR3 coding DNA: TGTGCCAGCAGCTTAGTCAGTAGCACAGATACGCAGTATTTT. Protein sequence: CASSLVSSTDTQYF.

The rearrangement joins TRBV5-6 to TRBJ1-4; D is undetermined. The CDR3 contains 16 residues. Trimming took 4 bases from V and 5 from J, leaving 18 bases between them. Germline V gene lookup returns CDR1 SGHDT and CDR2 YYEEEE. This chain's CDR3 is CASSPQPGFGNEKLFF. The DNA for the CDR3 is TGTGCCAGCAGCCCCCAACCGGGGTTTGGGAATGAAAAACTGTTTTTT.

This clone was detected only once. The gene calls are TRBV10-3 and TRBJ1-2, with D unresolved. There are 13 residues in the CDR3. Trimming cost V 7 bases and J 5 bases, with 14 bases left between them. CDR1 and CDR2 from the germline V gene are ENHRY and SYGVKD. CDR3 residues: CAITESVGYGYTF. The DNA for the CDR3 is TGTGCCATCACCGAGTCGGTTGGATATGGCTACACCTTC.

The genes are TRBV2 and TRBJ2-7; the D gene could be TRBD1 or TRBD2 (5 bases each). The germline V and J ends were trimmed by 6 bases and 2 bases, with 14 bases remaining between them. Germline V lookup: CDR1 SNHLY, CDR2 FYNNEI. CDR3 length: 14 amino acids. Written as DNA, the CDR3 is TGTGCCAGCAGGAACACCGGGGCCGCCTACGAGCAGTACTTC. It encodes CASRNTGAAYEQYF. The entire variable domain, with the rest obtained from reference TRBV2 and TRBJ2-7, is as follows: EPEVTQTPSHQVTQMGQEVILRCVPISNHLYFYWYRQILGQKVEFLVSFYNNEISEKSEIFDDQFSVERPDGSNFTLKIRSTKLEDSAMYFCASRNTGAAYEQYFGPGTRLTVT.

The chain is built from TRBV6-5 and TRBJ1-1; the D gene is possibly TRBD1 (6 bases). Germline CDR1 reads MNHEY; CDR2 reads SVGAGI. V lost 0 bases and J 7 bases, leaving 9 bases between the germline ends. CDR3 length: 13 amino acids. The CDR3 loop reads CASSYSDRSEAFF. CDR3 sequence (DNA): TGTGCCAGCAGTTACTCGGACAGAAGTGAAGCTTTCTTT.

A single count supports this clone. The chain links TRBV2 to TRBJ2-7; D remains unclear. Trimming stripped 6 bases from V and 2 bases from J, with 14 bases between. Germline CDR1 and CDR2: SNHLY and FYNNEI. This CDR3 comprises 14 residues. The CDR3 is CASSPNGVPYEQYF. The CDR3 nucleotides read TGTGCCAGCAGCCCGAACGGAGTCCCCTACGAGCAGTACTTC.

The rearrangement links TRBV27 to TRBJ2-7; D possibly uses TRBD1 or TRBD2 (5 bases each). This CDR3 is 14 amino acids long. Germline V gives CDR1 MNHEY, CDR2 SMNVEV (reference sequence). Trimming shortened V by 8 bases and J by 2 bases, and 16 bases separated the two germline ends. The chain's CDR3 is CASRSGTGPYEQYF. CDR3 nucleotide sequence: TGTGCCAGCCGGAGTGGGACGGGGCCCTACGAGCAGTACTTC.

V is TRBV6-1 and J is TRBJ2-5; D remains ambiguous. The CDR3 is made up of 13 amino acids. Trimming cost V 3 bases and J 6 bases, with 11 bases left between them. The germline V gene encodes CDR1 MNHNS and CDR2 SASEGT. The CDR3 sequence: CASSESEEKTQYF. CDR3 nucleotides: TGTGCCAGCAGTGAGTCCGAGGAGAAGACCCAGTACTTC.

CDR3 in DNA: TGTGCCAGTAGTATAGCTAGGGGCGGAGGCTACACCTTC. Translating gives CASSIARGGGYTF. The rearrangement joins TRBV19 to TRBJ1-2, with a weak D call TRBD1 (5 bases). Germline lookup yields CDR1 LNHDA and CDR2 SQIVND (reference sequence). V dropped 1 base and J dropped 8 bases, with 11 bases sitting between them. This CDR3 comprises 13 residues.

The V and J genes are TRBV6-5 and TRBJ2-7, with a weak D call TRBD2 (6 bases). V was trimmed by 2 bases and J by 4 bases, leaving 18 bases between them. This CDR3 region has 16 residues. The germline V gene has CDR1 MNHEY and CDR2 SVGAGI. The CDR3 nucleotides are TGTGCCAGCAGTTACGCGGGGCCCGTGGGAAATTACGAGCAGTACTTC. This translates into CASSYAGPVGNYEQYF.

This chain connects TRBV28 to TRBJ2-7; TRBD2 agrees at 8 bases. V trimming: 5 bases; J trimming: 2 bases; junction bases outside the gene matches: 11. The germline V gene encodes CDR1 MDHEN and CDR2 SYDVKM. The CDR3 runs to 16 residues. The CDR3 coding sequence is TGTGCCAGCAGTCCGTCTGAGGCGGGGGGCCCCTACGAGCAGTACTTC. Protein: CASSPSEAGGPYEQYF.

This chain links TRBV9 with TRBJ1-2; TRBD1 is a possible D gene (5 bases). CDR1 and CDR2 from the germline V gene are SGDLS and YYNGEE. V lost 3 bases and J 8 bases, leaving 14 bases between the germline ends. The CDR3 is 13 amino acids. CDR3 in amino acids: CASSATGLVGYTF. CDR3 in DNA: TGTGCCAGCAGCGCGACGGGACTAGTAGGCTACACCTTC.

The rearrangement uses TRBV12-3 or TRBV12-4 and TRBJ1-1, with D perhaps matching TRBD1 (5 bases). The CDR3 extends over 13 amino acids. V gave up 1 base and J gave up 5 bases, with 8 bases separating them. The CDR3 region has the DNA TGTGCCAGCAGTTTAGAGGGGAGTACTGAAGCTTTCTTT. It specifies CASSLEGSTEAFF.

The rearrangement links TRBV5-1 to TRBJ1-4; D not certain. V was trimmed by 4 bases and J by 3 bases, leaving 4 bases between them. The CDR3 contains 12 residues. The germline gives CDR1 SGHRS, CDR2 YFSETQ. CDR3 in amino acids: CASSRANEKLFF. In DNA form, the CDR3 reads TGCGCCAGCAGCCGGGCTAATGAAAAACTGTTTTTT.

This chain links TRBV7-9 with TRBJ1-6; D remains ambiguous. Germline CDR1 is SEHNR and CDR2 is FQNEAQ (reference sequence). The ends were cut back, 5 bases at V and 5 bases at J, with 10 bases in the middle. The CDR3 length is 14 residues. CDR3 sequence: CASSSSGHNSPLHF. CDR3 in DNA: TGTGCCAGCAGCAGTTCTGGGCATAATTCACCCCTCCACTTT.

The CDR3 bases are TGTGCCAGCAGTGGTCAGGGGATTGAGCAGTTCTTC. Protein product: CASSGQGIEQFF. The rearrangement links TRBV2 to TRBJ2-1, with a possible D match to TRBD1 (6 bases). CDR3 length equals 12 residues. The ends were cut back, 4 bases at V and 9 bases at J, with 10 bases in the middle. The germline V gene has CDR1 SNHLY and CDR2 FYNNEI.

The chain links TRBV7-9 to TRBJ2-1; D is undetermined. Germline V gene sequence: CDR1 SEHNR, CDR2 FQNEAQ (reference sequence). The CDR3 has 16 residues. V was trimmed by 7 bases and J by 1 base, leaving 17 bases between them. The CDR3 loop is CASTHLGWESYNEQFF. The DNA of the CDR3 is TGTGCCAGCACTCATCTGGGGTGGGAATCCTACAATGAGCAGTTCTTC.

The genes are TRBV30 and TRBJ1-5; no clear D gene. The CDR3 contains 13 residues. CDR1 is GTSNPN and CDR2 is SVGIG in the germline V gene (reference sequence). Trimming stripped 0 bases from V and 2 bases from J, with 5 bases between. In nucleotides, the CDR3 is TGTGCCTGGAGTGTACGGGGCAATCAGCCCCAGCATTTT. Protein: CAWSVRGNQPQHF.

V usage is TRBV6-6 and J usage is TRBJ2-3, with TRBD2 identical over 9 bases. The CDR3 runs 16 residues. Germline CDR1 and CDR2: MNHNY and SVGAGI (reference sequence). V lost 2 bases, J lost 0 bases, and 3 bases stayed unmatched. The CDR3 loop reads CASSYGLASSTDTQYF. The CDR3 nucleotides are TGTGCCAGCAGTTACGGACTAGCGTCTAGCACAGATACGCAGTATTTT.

V is TRBV4-1 and J is TRBJ2-7; D remains ambiguous. CDR3 length: 14 residues. V lost 0 bases to trimming and J lost 0 bases, with 6 bases between them. Germline CDR1 and CDR2: MGHRA and YSYEKL. The CDR3 spells CASSQDPTSYEQYF. Here the CDR3 DNA reads TGCGCCAGCAGCCAAGATCCGACCTCCTACGAGCAGTACTTC.

A word on this clone: Germline and junction disagree at one end, which may indicate a read error. CDR3: CASSDQPGQGPVF. For the CDR3, the DNA is TGTGCCAGCAGTGACCAACCGGGACAGGGGCCAGTTTTC. The chain couples TRBV6-1 to TRBJ2-4, with 10 bases fitting TRBD1. Germline V gene lookup returns CDR1 MNHNS and CDR2 SASEGT. The CDR3 has 13 amino acids.